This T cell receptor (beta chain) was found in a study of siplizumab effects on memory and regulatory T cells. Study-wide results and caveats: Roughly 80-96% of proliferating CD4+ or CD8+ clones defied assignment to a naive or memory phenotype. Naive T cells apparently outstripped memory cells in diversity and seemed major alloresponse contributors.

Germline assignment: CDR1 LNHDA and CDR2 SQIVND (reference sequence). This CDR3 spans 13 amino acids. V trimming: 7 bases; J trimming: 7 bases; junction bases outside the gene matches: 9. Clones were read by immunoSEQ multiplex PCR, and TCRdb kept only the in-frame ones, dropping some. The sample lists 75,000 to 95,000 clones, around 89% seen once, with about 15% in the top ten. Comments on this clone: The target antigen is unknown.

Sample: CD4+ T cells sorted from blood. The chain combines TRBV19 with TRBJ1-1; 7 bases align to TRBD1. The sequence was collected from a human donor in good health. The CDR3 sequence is CASNPPGQNEAFF. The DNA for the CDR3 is TGTGCCAGTAACCCCCCGGGACAGAATGAAGCTTTCTTT.